These 20 T cell receptor beta chains came from one sample sequenced in a study of cytomegalovirus exposure and HLA in healthy donors. Primers: 60 Vbeta forward and 13 Jbeta reverse. Produced via immunoSEQ multiplex PCR; TCRdb's table is partial and in-frame only. The sample includes about 80,000 clones, around 60% of them seen just once. Material: PBMCs. Source of these receptors: a male donor in good health and CMV-seropositive.

This chain uses TRBV5-4 with TRBJ2-3; TRBD1 matches 7 bases. V trimming: 4 bases; J trimming: 2 bases; junction bases outside the gene matches: 10. Germline CDR1 SGHNT, CDR2 YYREEE (reference sequence). The CDR3 sequence is 16 residues long. CDR3 sequence: CASSVRGLHFTDTQYF. Here the CDR3 DNA reads TGTGCCAGCAGCGTGAGGGGGCTCCACTTCACAGATACGCAGTATTTT.

The chain is built from TRBV16 and TRBJ2-1; tentatively, D is TRBD1 (6 bases). The germline V and J ends were trimmed by 4 bases and 6 bases, with 16 bases remaining between them. The CDR3 extends over 15 amino acids. Germline loops: CDR1 KGHSY, CDR2 FQNENV. This CDR3 reads CASSLNRVGGNEQFF. CDR3 nucleotides: TGTGCCAGCAGCCTTAACAGGGTCGGCGGCAATGAGCAGTTCTTC. Looking up the rest from reference TRBV16 and TRBJ2-1 gives the full variable domain: GEEVAQTPKHLVRGEGQKAKLYCAPIKGHSYVFWYQQVLKNEFKFLISFQNENVFDETGMPKERFSAKCLPNSPCSLEIQATKLEDSAVYFCASSLNRVGGNEQFFGPGTRLTVL.

The rearrangement uses TRBV30 and TRBJ1-1; D might be TRBD1 (5 bases). This CDR3 spans 12 amino acids. CDR1 and CDR2 (germline): GTSNPN, SVGIG (reference sequence). V lost 2 bases to trimming and J lost 8 bases, with 12 bases between them. The CDR3 reads CAWSRAGMEAFF. CDR3 coding DNA: TGTGCCTGGAGTCGGGCAGGGATGGAAGCTTTCTTT.

This rearrangement joins TRBV7-2 to TRBJ2-3; D might be TRBD2 (5 bases). In germline, CDR1 is SGHTA, CDR2 FQGNSA. This CDR3 spans 19 amino acids. V lost 1 base and J 0 bases, leaving 20 bases between the germline ends. CDR3 coding DNA: TGTGCCAGCAGCTTAGTCGGAGGTGGGCTAGCAAAAAGCACAGATACGCAGTATTTT. Translation: CASSLVGGGLAKSTDTQYF.

This clone came up a few times. J is TRBJ1-2 and V is TRBV2; no clear D. Germline V gene lookup returns CDR1 SNHLY and CDR2 FYNNEI. CDR3 size: 12 residues. Trimming stripped 4 bases from V and 5 bases from J, with 8 bases between. The CDR3 DNA reads as TGTGCCAGCAGTGTCGGTGTTTATGGCTACACCTTC. Protein sequence: CASSVGVYGYTF.

The V and J genes are TRBV5-1 and TRBJ2-7; TRBD1 is a possible D gene (5 bases). The CDR3 extends over 12 amino acids. The germline gives CDR1 SGHRS, CDR2 YFSETQ. The V gene lost 5 bases and the J gene lost 3 bases, with 9 bases spanning the gap. The CDR3 DNA is TGCGCCAGCAGTTCCGACAGCTACGAGCAGTACTTC. Amino acids: CASSSDSYEQYF.

V and J are TRBV6-6 and TRBJ1-2; D gene unclear. CDR1 is MNHNY and CDR2 is SVGAGI in the germline V gene (reference sequence). CDR3 length equals 14 residues. The V end lost 0 bases, the J end lost 2 bases, and 7 bases lay between the germline ends. The CDR3, as DNA: TGTGCCAGCAGTTACTCCCAGATAAACTATGGCTACACCTTC. This encodes CASSYSQINYGYTF.

This clone has only one observation. V and J are TRBV6-5 and TRBJ1-4; no clear D. The CDR3 extends over 16 amino acids. CDR1 and CDR2 from the germline V gene are MNHEY and SVGAGI. V was shortened by 2 bases and J by 4 bases, with 14 bases between the two germline ends. The CDR3 nucleotides are TGTGCCAGCAGTTACACTCCTCGGGGTGGTAATGAAAAACTGTTTTTT. Its translation is CASSYTPRGGNEKLFF.

The CDR3 nucleotides read TGTGCCAGCAGCTTGGCCAGAGCGGGGGGGGATACGCAGTATTTT. Its translation is CASSLARAGGDTQYF. This chain uses TRBV5-4 with TRBJ2-3; 10 nucleotides line up with TRBD2. This CDR3 comprises 15 residues. The trim removed 0 bases at V and 6 bases at J, leaving 4 bases unmatched. The germline V gene has CDR1 SGHNT and CDR2 YYREEE (reference sequence). The full variable domain, with the rest looked up from reference TRBV5-4 and TRBJ2-3, is ETGVTQSPTHLIKTRGQQVTLRCSSQSGHNTVSWYQQALGQGPQFIFQYYREEENGRGNFPPRFSGLQFPNYSSELNVNALELDDSALYLCASSLARAGGDTQYFGPGTRLTVL.

This clone appeared a single time. At one end the junction does not follow the germline gene, possibly because of a read error. The chain recombines TRBV9 with TRBJ1-4; D perhaps matches TRBD1 (5 bases). In germline, CDR1 is SGDLS, CDR2 YYNGEE. The CDR3 is 15 amino acids. Written as DNA, the CDR3 is TGTGTCAGCAGTCCATATCAGGGATTTAGTGAAAAACTGTTTTTT. Protein: CVSSPYQGFSEKLFF.

This sequence joins TRBV5-8 and TRBJ1-2; TRBD1 matches at 8 bases. The junction had 6 bases not matched to a gene; V was cut back by 4 bases and J by 4 bases. The length of the CDR3 is 14 residues. Germline CDR1 reads SGHTS; CDR2 reads YDEGEE. CDR3 sequence (DNA): TGTGCCAGCAGCCGTGGACAGGGCCTCTATGGCTACACCTTC. This gives the protein CASSRGQGLYGYTF.

The chain carries TRBV28 and TRBJ1-1; D might be TRBD1 (6 bases). CDR3 length: 15 amino acids. The V end lost 8 bases, the J end lost 5 bases, and 21 bases lay between the germline ends. Germline V gene sequence: CDR1 MDHEN, CDR2 SYDVKM. DNA of the CDR3: TGTGCCAGCTCACCACCGGGGGGCATGTTAACTGAAGCTTTCTTT. Translated: CASSPPGGMLTEAFF.

In its sample, this clone was seen once. The chain uses TRBV5-4 and TRBJ2-7; D is uncertain. V was shortened by 0 bases and J by 0 bases, with 4 bases between the two germline ends. Germline values: CDR1 SGHNT, CDR2 YYREEE (reference sequence). The CDR3 totals 13 residues. The CDR3, as DNA: TGTGCCAGCAGCTTGGCCCACTCCTACGAGCAGTACTTC. Translation gives CASSLAHSYEQYF.

The V gene is TRBV9, the J gene TRBJ1-4, with TRBD1 as a possible D gene (6 bases). The germline V and J ends were trimmed by 4 bases and 7 bases, with 17 bases remaining between them. The CDR3 length is 15 residues. Germline loops: CDR1 SGDLS, CDR2 YYNGEE. CDR3 nucleotide sequence: TGTGCCAGCAGCCCCGAGGGGGGGCTGGGTGAAAAACTGTTTTTT. It yields the protein CASSPEGGLGEKLFF.

This clone has more than one count but fewer than ten. The chain employs TRBV28 and TRBJ1-6; 8 bases line up with TRBD1. Trimming removed 6 bases from V and 5 bases from J; junction bases left unmatched: 9. The CDR3 totals 16 residues. The V gene's germline CDR1 is MDHEN and CDR2 SYDVKM. The chain's CDR3 is CASRTGTGLNNSPLHF. CDR3 sequence (DNA): TGTGCCAGCAGAACGGGGACAGGACTCAATAATTCACCCCTCCACTTT.

V gene TRBV28 combines with J gene TRBJ1-1; D is possibly TRBD1 (5 bases). V shed 3 bases and J shed 11 bases, with 13 bases lying between them. The CDR3 contains 12 residues. CDR1 and CDR2 from the germline V gene are MDHEN and SYDVKM. The CDR3 DNA follows: TGTGCCAGCAGTTTGGGACTACCGTGGGCTTTCTTT. This translates into CASSLGLPWAFF.

This chain links TRBV7-2 with TRBJ2-2, with D perhaps matching TRBD2 (6 bases). The germline CDR1 and CDR2 sequences are SGHTA and FQGNSA. The CDR3 has 15 amino acids. The V gene lost 3 bases and the J gene lost 1 base, with 9 bases spanning the gap. The CDR3 sequence is CASSLMGGNTGELFF. The CDR3 DNA reads as TGTGCCAGCAGCTTGATGGGGGGGAACACCGGGGAGCTGTTTTTT.

The chain recombines TRBV6-5 with TRBJ2-5; 8 bases match TRBD2. The closer fit of TRBJ2-7 to the DNA end suggests the J call may be wrong. There are 15 residues in the CDR3. Germline V CDR1 and CDR2: MNHEY, SVGAGI. The CDR3 reads CASSWKAGASYEQYF. CDR3 sequence (DNA): TGTGCCAGCAGCTGGAAAGCGGGAGCTTCCTACGAGCAGTACTTC.

The V gene is TRBV4-1, the J gene TRBJ1-5; no clear D. Trimming took 5 bases from V and 7 from J, leaving 12 bases between them. There are 13 residues in the CDR3. Germline V gene data show CDR1 as MGHRA and CDR2 as YSYEKL. Here the CDR3 DNA reads TGCGCCAGCAGCTTCGTGGAGGGACAGCCCCAGCATTTT. Residues: CASSFVEGQPQHF.

This clone was observed a handful of times. The rearrangement links TRBV30 to TRBJ1-1; D gene ambiguous. The length of the CDR3 is 14 residues. Germline V gene sequence: CDR1 GTSNPN, CDR2 SVGIG (reference sequence). Trimming shortened V by 3 bases and J by 3 bases, and 14 bases separated the two germline ends. The CDR3, as DNA: TGTGCCTGGAGGTCCTCCCCCGGGGACACTGAAGCTTTCTTT. Amino acids: CAWRSSPGDTEAFF.